In its sample, the clone carrying this T cell receptor (beta chain) was seen a few times. The data are from a study of PD-L1 blockade in urothelial cancer. Across the study: It was at some point between 2013 and 2015 that patients started atezolizumab at 1,200 mg intravenously every 3 weeks. About nine tenths of the roughly 29 patients comprised males who had bladder-origin urothelial cancer. Analysis of blood occurred 3 weeks (second dose) and 6 weeks after treatment start. Per blood sample, T cells had a median of roughly 150,000.

The V gene's germline CDR1 is SGHRS and CDR2 YFSETQ. The V end lost 2 bases, the J end lost 1 base, and 12 bases lay between the germline ends. There are 15 residues in the CDR3. Time point specified: peripheral blood 6 weeks after treatment start. The assay was immunoSEQ multiplex PCR, and TCRdb's table has in-frame clones only and misses some. This table has some 120,000 clones, 86% appearing once. The TCR was taken from a man aged 45 to 65 with urothelial cancer. The rearrangement uses TRBV5-1 and TRBJ1-1; TRBD1 is a possible D gene (6 bases). The starting material was PBMCs, obtained around atezolizumab (anti-PD-L1) treatment. The CDR3 sequence is CASSFRGVGNTEAFF. The CDR3 DNA is TGCGCCAGCAGCTTCAGGGGAGTGGGGAACACTGAAGCTTTCTTT.